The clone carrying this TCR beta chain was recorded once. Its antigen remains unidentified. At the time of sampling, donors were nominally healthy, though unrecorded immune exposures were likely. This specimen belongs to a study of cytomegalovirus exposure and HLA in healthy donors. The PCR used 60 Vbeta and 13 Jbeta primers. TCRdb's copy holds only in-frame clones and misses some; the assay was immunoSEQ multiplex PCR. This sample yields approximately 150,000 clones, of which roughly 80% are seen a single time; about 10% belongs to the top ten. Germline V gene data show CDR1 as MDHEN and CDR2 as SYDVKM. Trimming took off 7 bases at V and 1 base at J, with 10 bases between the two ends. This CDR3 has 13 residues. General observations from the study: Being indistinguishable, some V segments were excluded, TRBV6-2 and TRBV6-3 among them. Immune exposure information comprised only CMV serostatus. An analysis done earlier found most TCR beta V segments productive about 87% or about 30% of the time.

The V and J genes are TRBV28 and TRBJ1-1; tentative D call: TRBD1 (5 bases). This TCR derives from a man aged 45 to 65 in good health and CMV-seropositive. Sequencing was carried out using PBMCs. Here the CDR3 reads CASKTTANTEAFF. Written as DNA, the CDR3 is TGTGCCAGCAAAACGACAGCGAACACTGAAGCTTTCTTT. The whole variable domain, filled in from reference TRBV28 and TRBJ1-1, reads DVKVTQSSRYLVKRTGEKVFLECVQDMDHENMFWYRQDPGLGLRLIYFSYDVKMKEKGDIPEGYSVSREKKERFSLILESASTNQTSMYLCASKTTANTEAFFGQGTRLTVV.